The present T cell receptor beta chain was sequenced within a study of cytomegalovirus exposure and HLA in healthy donors. Turning to the study itself: The use of the same platform for the roughly 110 validation repertoires and the approximately 670 first-cohort repertoires was reported by a later analysis.

The assay was immunoSEQ multiplex PCR, and TCRdb's table has in-frame clones only and misses some. The repertoire holds roughly 250,000 clones, more than 75% seen once, with 2.6% in the top ten. The length of the CDR3 is 17 residues. Germline V gene sequence: CDR1 MGHDK, CDR2 SYGVNS. With V trimmed by 2 bases and J by 2 bases, 6 bases remained unmatched. The receptor's source is a man between 18 and 35 years old in good health and CMV-seronegative. The genes are TRBV25-1 and TRBJ2-7; 13 nucleotides line up with TRBD2. Sequencing input: PBMCs. The CDR3 DNA is TGTGCCAGCAGTGAAGCGGATGGGACTAGCGGGACCTACGAGCAGTACTTC. Its translation: CASSEADGTSGTYEQYF.